The 18 T cell receptor beta chains below all came from one sample that was sequenced in a study of cytomegalovirus exposure and HLA in healthy donors. PCR primers comprised 60 Vbeta and 13 Jbeta primers. Generated by immunoSEQ multiplex PCR, the TCRdb table keeps only in-frame clones and is missing some. The table includes about 150,000 clones, roughly 80% detected once. Specimen: PBMCs. The receptor source for this set is a male donor in good health and CMV-seronegative.

This clone was seen a single time. The chain recombines TRBV6-6 with TRBJ2-7; D is undetermined. The V end was cut by 0 bases, the J end by 5 bases, with 11 bases between. CDR3 length: 14 amino acids. Germline V gene data show CDR1 as MNHNY and CDR2 as SVGAGI (reference sequence). The CDR3 is CASSYSLSPDEQYF. The CDR3 nucleotides are TGTGCCAGCAGTTACTCGTTATCTCCGGACGAGCAGTACTTC.

V gene TRBV7-8 combines with J gene TRBJ2-5, with 9 bases identical to TRBD2. The V gene end was trimmed by 5 bases and the J gene end by 5 bases; junction bases not matched to a gene: 9. This CDR3 has 15 residues. Germline assignment: CDR1 SGHVS and CDR2 FQNEAQ. The DNA of the CDR3 is TGTGCCAGCAGCCGAGGTAGCGGGGGAGCGGAGACCCAGTACTTC. This codes for CASSRGSGGAETQYF.

This chain uses TRBV5-4 with TRBJ1-4; D may be TRBD1 (5 bases). V was trimmed by 3 bases and J by 8 bases, leaving 11 bases between them. Germline CDR1 SGHNT, CDR2 YYREEE (reference sequence). This CDR3 is built from 13 residues. Written as DNA, the CDR3 is TGTGCCAGCAGCTCCCATCCAGGGGAAAAACTGTTTTTT. Translating it yields CASSSHPGEKLFF.

This clone appeared once. V is TRBV7-2 and J is TRBJ2-7; 8 bases fit TRBD1. Losses at the gene ends were 4 bases for V and 6 bases for J; bases not matched to a gene: 11. Germline V gives CDR1 SGHTA, CDR2 FQGNSA. The CDR3 is made up of 15 amino acids. The CDR3 DNA reads as TGTGCCAGCAGCTCATCGACAGGGGAAGTGGGCGAGCAGTACTTC. Translated, it gives CASSSSTGEVGEQYF.

The chain links TRBV29-1 to TRBJ1-2; D may be TRBD1 (6 bases). CDR3 length: 15 amino acids. Germline CDR1 and CDR2: SQVTM and ANQGSEA. Trimming removed 2 bases at V and 7 bases at J, with 20 bases between. This chain's CDR3 is CSVEFRRGQQAGYTF. CDR3 coding DNA: TGCAGCGTTGAATTCCGTCGCGGACAGCAGGCTGGCTACACCTTC.

V gene TRBV27 combines with J gene TRBJ2-7, with TRBD2 as a possible D gene (6 bases). V shed 3 bases and J shed 6 bases, with 18 bases lying between them. The CDR3 is 15 amino acids. Germline lookup yields CDR1 MNHEY and CDR2 SMNVEV (reference sequence). This CDR3 is CASSFGGAREREQYF. The CDR3 DNA reads TGTGCCAGCAGTTTCGGGGGAGCCAGGGAGCGCGAGCAGTACTTC.

The rearrangement links TRBV2 to TRBJ2-3, with 12 bases that match TRBD2. CDR3 length equals 14 residues. V lost 11 bases and J lost 2; bases outside the gene matches: 5. The germline V gene encodes CDR1 SNHLY and CDR2 FYNNEI. The CDR3 DNA is TGTGCCGGGCGACTAGCGGGGGTCACAGATACGCAGTATTTT. Amino acids: CAGRLAGVTDTQYF.

The rearrangement joins TRBV6-1 to TRBJ1-5; D not resolved. The CDR3 length is 15 residues. V was clipped by 4 bases and J by 7 bases, with 17 bases between them. Germline CDR1 is MNHNS and CDR2 is SASEGT. As DNA, the CDR3 is TGTGCCAGCAGTGCTCATCCAGGCGGGGAACAGCCCCAGCATTTT. Translation gives CASSAHPGGEQPQHF.

This clone was observed a few times. The CDR3 region is CASSAPDRRTDTQYF. The CDR3 DNA sequence: TGTGCCAGCAGTGCCCCGGACAGGCGCACAGATACGCAGTATTTT. The V call is TRBV27, the J call TRBJ2-3; 7 bases are shared with TRBD1. The CDR3 runs 15 residues. In germline, CDR1 is MNHEY, CDR2 SMNVEV (reference sequence). With 5 bases clipped from V and 1 base from J, the junction kept 6 bases outside the gene matches.

The V gene is TRBV11-2, the J gene TRBJ2-3, with D maybe TRBD2 (7 bases). Trimming pared 5 bases from V and 8 bases from J, leaving 20 bases between. In germline, CDR1 is SGHAT, CDR2 FQNNGV. The CDR3 runs to 15 residues. The CDR3 sequence is CASSPGGATMGTQYF. CDR3 in DNA: TGTGCCAGCAGCCCTGGGGGGGCCACAATGGGTACGCAGTATTTT.

The chain links TRBV4-1 to TRBJ2-5, with a tentative D call TRBD2 (5 bases). The assigned J gene may be wrong: the sequence end matches TRBJ2-7 better. CDR3 length: 14 amino acids. In germline, CDR1 is MGHRA, CDR2 YSYEKL. The CDR3 here is CASSRGFGPYEQYF. The DNA for the CDR3 is TGCGCCAGCAGCCGAGGGTTCGGCCCCTACGAGCAGTACTTC.

The chain combines TRBV4-2 with TRBJ2-2; 7 nucleotides align to TRBD1. CDR1 is LGHNA, CDR2 YNFKEQ, per germline. The CDR3 extends over 15 amino acids. Trimming at V came to 4 bases and at J to 10 bases, leaving 12 bases not matched to a gene. The DNA for the CDR3 is TGTGCCAGCAGCCCCGGACAGGCCCGACCGGCGGAGCTGTTTTTT. Amino acid sequence: CASSPGQARPAELFF.

This chain joins TRBV30 and TRBJ2-6; the D is unclear. V shed 0 bases and J shed 0 bases, with 18 bases lying between them. The CDR3 runs to 19 residues. Germline CDR1 and CDR2: GTSNPN and SVGIG (reference sequence). This chain's CDR3 is CAWSVPFSSEISGANVLTF. The DNA of the CDR3 is TGTGCCTGGAGTGTACCCTTCTCGTCGGAGATCTCTGGGGCCAACGTCCTGACTTTC.

The gene calls are TRBV11-2 and TRBJ2-1, with D possibly being TRBD2 (5 bases). CDR1 SGHAT and CDR2 FQNNGV come from the germline V gene. The CDR3 runs to 13 residues. Trimming cost V 3 bases and J 5 bases, with 8 bases left between them. CDR3 amino acids: CASSFVGDNEQFF. In DNA form, the CDR3 reads TGTGCCAGCAGCTTTGTCGGGGACAATGAGCAGTTCTTC.

The chain has TRBV7-8 and TRBJ2-3; 9 bases align to TRBD2. After removal of 2 bases from V and 6 bases from J, the junction contained 9 bases not matched to a gene. The germline CDR1 and CDR2 sequences are SGHVS and FQNEAQ. The CDR3 covers 16 residues. The CDR3 nucleotides read TGTGCCAGCAGCTTATCTCAAGGACTAGCGCTCGATACGCAGTATTTT. This encodes CASSLSQGLALDTQYF.

V is TRBV10-2 and J is TRBJ2-2; 10 bases map to TRBD1. Per germline, CDR1 WSHSY and CDR2 SAAADI. V was clipped by 7 bases and J by 3 bases; unmatched bases: 5. The CDR3 runs to 15 residues. The CDR3 is CASKTGQGYTGELFF. CDR3 in DNA: TGCGCCAGCAAGACGGGACAGGGGTACACCGGGGAGCTGTTTTTT.

The chain uses TRBV6-6 and TRBJ1-1; D uncertain. The CDR3 runs to 13 residues. Trimming cost V 6 bases and J 10 bases, with 18 bases left between them. Germline-derived CDR1 and CDR2 are MNHNY and SVGAGI (reference sequence). The CDR3 region has the DNA TGTGCCAGCAGGGAGATGTTGACCCCGGGAGCTTTCTTT. Its protein is CASREMLTPGAFF.

The chain combines TRBV18 with TRBJ2-7; no definite D call. This CDR3 has 13 residues. Germline values: CDR1 KGHSH, CDR2 LQKENI. The germline V and J ends were trimmed by 6 bases and 1 base, with 10 bases remaining between them. CDR3 nucleotides: TGTGCCAGCTCGACCCAGAGGTCCTACGAGCAGTACTTC. This codes for CASSTQRSYEQYF.